A selection of T cell receptor beta chains follows, all from one sample in a study of technical replicates of blood from a few donors. Libraries were prepared by immunoSEQ multiplex PCR; TCRdb keeps only in-frame clonotypes and omits some of them. This sample has tens of thousands of clones; less than 99% occur once, and the top ten carry over 0.2%. Input material: T cells isolated from PBMCs. The receptors here all came from a human donor in good health. Both conserved end residues are part of each CDR3. The D gene is left open where the match is weak.

NA TRBJ2-1 TRBV4-1 CASSQDAPWVIRDTYNEQFF TGCGCCAGCAGCCAAGATGCACCCTGGGTCATCCGGGACACCTACAATGAGCAGTTCTTC
NA TRBJ1-1 TRBV29-1 CSVVVGGADTEAFF TGCAGCGTTGTAGTCGGGGGAGCGGACACTGAAGCTTTCTTT
NA TRBJ2-7 TRBV4-1 CASSQVSGILYEQYF TGCGCCAGCAGCCAAGTTTCGGGGATCCTCTACGAGCAGTACTTC
NA TRBJ2-3 TRBV5-1 CASTLSGRSTDTQYF TGCGCCAGCACCCTGTCAGGCCGGAGCACAGATACGCAGTATTTT
TRBD2 TRBJ2-7 TRBV7-3 CASSFGSGSIYEQYF TGTGCCAGCAGCTTTGGTAGCGGGAGCATCTACGAGCAGTACTTC
TRBD2 TRBJ2-3 TRBV5-1 CASSLAGAPAALTDTQYF TGCGCCAGCAGCCTAGCGGGAGCCCCCGCCGCACTCACAGATACGCAGTATTTT
NA TRBJ2-2 TRBV5-6 CASSSSRVTGELFF TGTGCCAGCAGTTCATCCAGGGTGACCGGGGAGCTGTTTTTT
NA TRBJ2-7 TRBV4-3 CASSQDEAGNEQYF TGCGCCAGCAGCCAAGATGAGGCAGGGAACGAGCAGTACTTC
NA TRBJ1-1 TRBV27 CASSLLTGITEAFF TGTGCCAGCAGTTTACTTACAGGGATCACTGAAGCTTTCTTT
NA TRBJ1-2 TRBV6-5 CASRTGGGYTF TGTGCCAGTCGGACGGGGGGAGGCTACACCTTC
NA TRBJ2-1 TRBV28 CASSSPGHTDNEQFF TGTGCCAGCAGTTCTCCGGGACATACCGACAATGAGCAGTTCTTC
NA TRBJ1-3 TRBV30 CASSPGTISGNTIYF TGTGCCTCTTCACCAGGTACCATCTCTGGAAACACCATATATTTT
TRBD2 TRBJ2-7 TRBV7-2 CASSPRLAGVYEQYF TGTGCCAGCAGCCCCCGACTAGCGGGAGTGTACGAGCAGTACTTC
TRBD1 TRBJ2-5 TRBV11-3 CASSLDFRTGETQYF TGTGCCAGCAGCTTAGATTTTAGGACAGGGGAGACCCAGTACTTC
TRBD2 TRBJ2-3 TRBV7-2 CASSKLAGASTDTQYF TGTGCCAGCAGCAAGTTAGCGGGAGCTAGCACAGATACGCAGTATTTT
NA TRBJ1-1 TRBV18 CASSLAGKNTEAFF TGTGCCAGCTCCCTCGCGGGGAAGAACACTGAAGCTTTCTTT